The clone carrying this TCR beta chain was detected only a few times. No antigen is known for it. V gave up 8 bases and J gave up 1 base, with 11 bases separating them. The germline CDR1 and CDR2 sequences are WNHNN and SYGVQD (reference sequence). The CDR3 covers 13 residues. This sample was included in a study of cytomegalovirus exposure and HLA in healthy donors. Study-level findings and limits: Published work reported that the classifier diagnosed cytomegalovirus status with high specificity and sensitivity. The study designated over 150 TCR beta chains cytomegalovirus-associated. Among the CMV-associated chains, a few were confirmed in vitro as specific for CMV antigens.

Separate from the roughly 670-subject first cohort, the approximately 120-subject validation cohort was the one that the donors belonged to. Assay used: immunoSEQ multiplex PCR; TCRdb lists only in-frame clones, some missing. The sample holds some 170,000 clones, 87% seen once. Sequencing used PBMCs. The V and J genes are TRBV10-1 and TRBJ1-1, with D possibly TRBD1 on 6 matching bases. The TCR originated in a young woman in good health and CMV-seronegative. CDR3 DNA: TGCGCCAGCTCACAGGGTCGGAACACTGAAGCTTTCTTT. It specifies CASSQGRNTEAFF.